This TCR beta chain originates from a study of blood T cell repertoires in COVID-19. Sequenced by immunoSEQ multiplex PCR; TCRdb stores in-frame clones only, minus some. The repertoire holds 200,000 to 250,000 clones, with 80% to 95% as singletons. The sequence was obtained from a man in his 60s with COVID-19, enrolled during active disease. The sequenced sample consisted of peripheral blood.

The CDR3: CSVWLPGIHEQYF. CDR3 in DNA: TGCAGCGTTTGGCTTCCGGGAATCCACGAGCAGTACTTC. The V gene is TRBV29-1, the J gene TRBJ2-7; a weak D match, TRBD2 (5 bases). CDR3 length: 13 amino acids. V was cut by 5 bases and J by 5 bases, with 16 bases left in between. Germline CDR1 reads SQVTM; CDR2 reads ANQGSEA.